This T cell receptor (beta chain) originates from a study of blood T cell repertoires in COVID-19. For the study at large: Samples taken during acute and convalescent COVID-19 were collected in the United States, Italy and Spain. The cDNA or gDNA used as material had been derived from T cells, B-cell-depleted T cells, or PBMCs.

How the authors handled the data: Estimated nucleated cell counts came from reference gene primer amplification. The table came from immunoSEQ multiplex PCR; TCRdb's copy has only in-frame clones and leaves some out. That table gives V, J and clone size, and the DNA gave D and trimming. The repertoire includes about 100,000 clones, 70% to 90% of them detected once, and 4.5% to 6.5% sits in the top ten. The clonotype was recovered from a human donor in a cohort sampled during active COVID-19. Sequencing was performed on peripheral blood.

CDR3 sequence (DNA): TGCGCCAGCAGCTCAACATCGACACCGCTCGTCCCTGAAGCTTTCTTT. Encoded protein: CASSSTSTPLVPEAFF. The rearrangement uses TRBV5-1 and TRBJ1-1; D is unresolved. V gave up 3 bases and J gave up 6 bases, with 21 bases separating them. The CDR3 covers 16 residues. Germline CDR1 SGHRS, CDR2 YFSETQ.